The 14 T cell receptor beta chains listed next were all sequenced from one sample in a study of post-analysis software for immune sequencing data. Study-wide points: Five or six TRBV segments were more frequent in patients than controls; TRBV5-6, TRBV5-1 and TRBV20-1 belonged to this group.

No cognate antigen is known for these TCRs. cDNA libraries of TCR beta carried unique molecular identifiers. TCRdb re-called the PCR reads through MiXCR, storing one row per CDR3 protein. Among 350,000 to 450,000 distinct CDR3 sequences listed, 30% to 45% were seen once. The source material was blood. These receptors were obtained from a girl aged 2-9 years with multiple sclerosis.

The rearrangement uses TRBV7-3 and TRBJ2-1; D remains unclear. Germline values: CDR1 SGHTA, CDR2 FQGTGA. The CDR3 extends over 13 amino acids. V shed 6 bases and J shed 13 bases, with 19 bases lying between them. The CDR3 bases are TGTGCCAGCAGGCCTCACCCGTTTGGAGTCCAGTTCTTC. This encodes CASRPHPFGVQFF. Drawing the rest from reference TRBV7-3 and TRBJ2-1, the complete variable domain is GAGVSQTPSNKVTEKGKYVELRCDPISGHTALYWYRQSLGQGPEFLIYFQGTGAADDSGLPNDRFFAVRPEGSVSTLKIQRTERGDSAVYLCASRPHPFGVQFFGPGTRLTVL.

This clonotype was recorded a few times. The J gene is TRBJ1-5, the V gene TRBV20-1; D may be TRBD1 (6 bases). V was cut by 5 bases and J by 4 bases, with 9 bases left in between. Germline V lookup: CDR1 DFQATT, CDR2 SNEGSKA (reference sequence). The CDR3 runs 12 residues. The CDR3 here is CSAYRANQPQHF. The CDR3 nucleotides read TGCAGTGCTTACAGGGCTAATCAGCCCCAGCATTTT.

This sequence joins TRBV7-2 and TRBJ2-7; tentative D call: TRBD2 (6 bases). The CDR3 runs 14 residues. Germline CDR1 and CDR2: SGHTA and FQGNSA. V lost 5 bases, J lost 4 bases, and 15 bases lay in between. The CDR3 is CASSPSGRKYEQYF. In DNA form, the CDR3 reads TGTGCCAGCAGCCCTAGTGGGAGGAAATACGAGCAGTACTTC.

The rearrangement links TRBV10-3 to TRBJ2-5; D may be TRBD2 (6 bases). The germline V and J ends were trimmed by 6 bases and 3 bases, with 8 bases remaining between them. This CDR3 has 12 residues. Germline-derived CDR1 and CDR2 are ENHRY and SYGVKD. The CDR3 DNA sequence: TGTGCCATCAGGGGGGAGGAAGAGACCCAGTACTTC. Translating it yields CAIRGEEETQYF.

The chain joins TRBV20-1 to TRBJ1-2; 8 nucleotides agree with TRBD1. The J segment lost 5 bases and the V segment lost 5 bases, leaving 10 bases of the junction unmatched. CDR1 is DFQATT, CDR2 SNEGSKA, per germline (reference sequence). The CDR3 sequence is 14 residues long. CDR3: CSAPGGTGAYGYTF. Here the CDR3 DNA reads TGCAGTGCTCCCGGGGGGACAGGTGCTTATGGCTACACCTTC.

This clonotype appeared a few times. The chain employs TRBV3-1 and TRBJ2-7, with D perhaps TRBD1 (6 bases). Germline CDR1 is LGHDT and CDR2 is YNNKEL (reference sequence). V was shortened by 0 bases and J by 6 bases, with 12 bases between the two germline ends. The CDR3 has 14 residues. Here the CDR3 reads CASSQDQGWREQYF. CDR3 sequence (DNA): TGTGCCAGCAGCCAAGATCAGGGGTGGCGCGAGCAGTACTTC.

This chain uses TRBV12-3 or TRBV12-4 with TRBJ2-5; D possibly corresponds to TRBD2 (6 bases). With 6 bases removed from V and 2 bases from J, the gap between germline ends came to 16 bases. CDR3 length: 15 residues. The CDR3 DNA is TGTGCCAGCAGCCCAGGCGGGGTGGAACAAGAGACCCAGTACTTC. It specifies CASSPGGVEQETQYF.

The rearrangement links TRBV14 to TRBJ1-6; 7 bases fit TRBD1. The V segment lost 6 bases and the J segment 7 bases; nucleotides outside the gene matches: 6. The CDR3 sequence is 14 residues long. Germline CDR1 SGHDN, CDR2 FVKESK. The CDR3: CASSLQGGNSPLHF. The CDR3 DNA reads as TGTGCCAGCAGTCTTCAGGGGGGGAATTCACCCCTCCACTTT.

This clonotype was detected once. The gene calls are TRBV20-1 and TRBJ1-2; no reliable D call. V shed 5 bases and J shed 3 bases, with 13 bases lying between them. Germline V gene data show CDR1 as DFQATT and CDR2 as SNEGSKA (reference sequence). The CDR3 length is 13 residues. CDR3: CSAPNVLDYGYTF. DNA for the CDR3: TGCAGTGCTCCCAACGTCCTCGACTATGGCTACACCTTC.

The rearrangement links TRBV30 to TRBJ1-2; D is possibly TRBD1 (6 bases). The V gene's germline CDR1 is GTSNPN and CDR2 SVGIG (reference sequence). The CDR3 covers 13 residues. Trimming took 0 bases from V and 3 from J, leaving 8 bases between them. CDR3 DNA sequence: TGTGCCTGGAGTGTGAGGACAGACTATGGCTACACCTTC. Protein sequence: CAWSVRTDYGYTF.

This chain joins TRBV7-2 and TRBJ2-4, with D possibly TRBD2 on 5 matching bases. V gave up 1 base and J gave up 13 bases, with 20 bases separating them. Germline loops: CDR1 SGHTA, CDR2 FQGNSA. The CDR3 extends over 15 amino acids. CDR3 amino acids: CASSLDLGNVGEQYF. CDR3 DNA sequence: TGTGCCAGCAGCTTAGATCTCGGGAATGTAGGAGAGCAGTACTTC.

The chain recombines TRBV3-1 with TRBJ2-5; the D gene is possibly TRBD2 (5 bases). V was clipped by 0 bases and J by 8 bases, with 13 bases between them. From germline, CDR1 is LGHDT and CDR2 YNNKEL (reference sequence). The CDR3 sequence is 14 residues long. The CDR3 nucleotides read TGTGCCAGCAGCCAAGACATACAGACTACAACCCAGTACTTC. Encoded protein: CASSQDIQTTTQYF.

In its sample, this clonotype was seen a few times. The gene calls are TRBV20-1 and TRBJ2-3; 9 nucleotides match TRBD2. In germline, CDR1 is DFQATT, CDR2 SNEGSKA (reference sequence). The CDR3 is made up of 16 amino acids. The V segment lost 1 base and the J segment 2 bases; nucleotides outside the gene matches: 7. CDR3 DNA: TGCAGTGCTAGAGGTCCGTCTAGCGGGACCACAGATACGCAGTATTTT. Its protein product is CSARGPSSGTTDTQYF.

This clonotype was counted between two and nine times. The gene calls are TRBV12-3 or TRBV12-4 and TRBJ2-7, with 7 nucleotides matching TRBD2. V was clipped by 5 bases and J by 4 bases; unmatched bases: 11. The CDR3 totals 15 residues. The CDR3 region is CASSNKGSGGYEQYF. CDR3 DNA: TGTGCCAGCAGTAATAAGGGTTCGGGGGGATACGAGCAGTACTTC.